This is a list of T cell receptor beta chains from one sample in a study of early T cells in non-severe SARS-CoV-2 infection. MiXCR, applied by TCRdb to the 5' RACE reads, yields one record per CDR3 protein. The table shows tens of thousands of distinct CDR3 sequences, with less than 11% occurring only once. The sequencing used whole blood, collected at baseline. These receptors were obtained from an adult who was a healthcare worker with PCR-confirmed SARS-CoV-2 infection or an uninfected control (not recorded which). Both conserved end residues are part of each CDR3. Fields, in order: clone size, J gene, V gene, D gene, CDR3 protein, CDR3 DNA. The D gene is left open where the match is weak. Size is omitted from some rows. Given values are once, few, many or a class for expanded clones.

clone_size: .; j_call: TRBJ2-2; v_call: TRBV4-1; d_call: TRBD2; cdr3_aa: CASSQQWGTSGTGELFF; cdr3_nt: TGCGCCAGCAGCCAGCAATGGGGGACTAGCGGCACCGGGGAGCTGTTTTTT
clone_size: many; j_call: TRBJ1-2; v_call: TRBV7-9; d_call: .; cdr3_aa: CASSLEATLYGYTF; cdr3_nt: TGTGCCAGCAGCTTAGAAGCCACCTTATATGGCTACACCTTC
clone_size: few; j_call: TRBJ2-5; v_call: TRBV12-3/TRBV12-4; d_call: TRBD2; cdr3_aa: CASSQTSGRGGETQYF; cdr3_nt: TGTGCCAGCAGTCAGACTAGCGGGAGGGGAGGAGAGACCCAGTACTTC
clone_size: few; j_call: TRBJ1-3; v_call: TRBV4-2; d_call: .; cdr3_aa: CASSQGGTGNTIYF; cdr3_nt: TGTGCCAGCAGCCAAGGAGGTACTGGAAACACCATATATTTT
clone_size: .; j_call: TRBJ2-1; v_call: TRBV5-1; d_call: .; cdr3_aa: CASSLKGSEQFF; cdr3_nt: TGCGCCAGCAGCTTGAAGGGGAGTGAGCAGTTCTTC
clone_size: .; j_call: TRBJ2-1; v_call: TRBV11-2; d_call: .; cdr3_aa: CASSLEGSSRGQFF; cdr3_nt: TGTGCCAGCAGCTTAGAGGGTTCGTCGCGTGGTCAATTCTTC
clone_size: .; j_call: TRBJ2-2; v_call: TRBV28; d_call: .; cdr3_aa: CASSLGGNTGELFF; cdr3_nt: TGTGCCAGCAGTTTGGGCGGAAACACCGGGGAGCTGTTTTTT
clone_size: many; j_call: TRBJ2-6; v_call: TRBV3-1; d_call: TRBD1; cdr3_aa: CASSQGGQPSGANVLTF; cdr3_nt: TGTGCCAGCAGCCAAGGGGGACAGCCCTCTGGGGCCAACGTCCTGACTTTC
clone_size: few; j_call: TRBJ2-7; v_call: TRBV10-3; d_call: .; cdr3_aa: CAIKEGPHSYEQYF; cdr3_nt: TGTGCCATCAAGGAAGGACCCCACTCCTACGAGCAGTACTTC
clone_size: many; j_call: TRBJ2-7; v_call: TRBV3-1; d_call: .; cdr3_aa: CASSQVLQNEQYF; cdr3_nt: TGTGCCAGCAGTCAGGTCTTACAGAACGAGCAGTACTTC
clone_size: .; j_call: TRBJ2-1; v_call: TRBV24-1; d_call: TRBD1; cdr3_aa: CATSDSTGYGNEQFF; cdr3_nt: TGTGCCACCAGTGATTCGACAGGGTATGGCAATGAGCAGTTCTTC
clone_size: many; j_call: TRBJ2-1; v_call: TRBV3-1; d_call: .; cdr3_aa: CASSQGGTTVYNEQFF; cdr3_nt: TGTGCCAGCAGCCAAGGGGGGACAACCGTTTACAATGAGCAGTTCTTC
clone_size: many; j_call: TRBJ2-1; v_call: TRBV30; d_call: .; cdr3_aa: CAWRPQQWSYNEQFF; cdr3_nt: TGTGCCTGGAGACCGCAGCAATGGTCCTACAATGAGCAGTTCTTC
clone_size: .; j_call: TRBJ1-1; v_call: TRBV3-1; d_call: .; cdr3_aa: CASSQGRHQAFF; cdr3_nt: TGTGCCAGCAGCCAAGGCAGACACCAAGCTTTCTTT
clone_size: few; j_call: TRBJ1-5; v_call: TRBV9; d_call: .; cdr3_aa: CASSVSPSGQPQHF; cdr3_nt: TGTGCCAGCAGCGTATCTCCGTCAGGTCAGCCCCAGCATTTT
clone_size: .; j_call: TRBJ2-1; v_call: TRBV20-1; d_call: .; cdr3_aa: CSASRRDHEQFF; cdr3_nt: TGCAGTGCTAGCCGGAGGGACCATGAGCAGTTCTTC
clone_size: few; j_call: TRBJ2-2; v_call: TRBV29-1; d_call: TRBD2; cdr3_aa: CSAGLAGNTGELFF; cdr3_nt: TGCAGCGCTGGACTAGCGGGGAACACCGGGGAGCTGTTTTTT
clone_size: .; j_call: TRBJ2-4; v_call: TRBV6-2/TRBV6-3; d_call: TRBD2; cdr3_aa: CASSSSPGLAGGLNIQYF; cdr3_nt: TGTGCCAGCAGCTCCTCGCCGGGACTAGCGGGAGGGCTGAACATTCAGTACTTC
clone_size: many; j_call: TRBJ2-2; v_call: TRBV5-4; d_call: TRBD1; cdr3_aa: CASSSGTGERSGELFF; cdr3_nt: TGTGCCAGCAGCTCCGGGACAGGGGAGAGGTCCGGGGAGCTGTTTTTT
clone_size: few; j_call: TRBJ2-7; v_call: TRBV3-1; d_call: .; cdr3_aa: CARGEARNYEQYF; cdr3_nt: TGTGCCAGAGGGGAGGCGCGAAACTACGAGCAGTACTTC
clone_size: .; j_call: TRBJ1-1; v_call: TRBV20-1; d_call: .; cdr3_aa: CSARGRGDTEAFF; cdr3_nt: TGCAGTGCTAGAGGTCGAGGGGACACTGAAGCTTTCTTT
clone_size: few; j_call: TRBJ2-1; v_call: TRBV7-2; d_call: .; cdr3_aa: CASSLTGRPPNEQFF; cdr3_nt: TGTGCCAGCAGCTTAACGGGTAGACCTCCCAATGAGCAGTTCTTC
clone_size: many; j_call: TRBJ2-5; v_call: TRBV12-3/TRBV12-4; d_call: .; cdr3_aa: CASSFRVGETQYF; cdr3_nt: TGTGCCAGCAGTTTCAGGGTGGGTGAGACCCAGTACTTC
clone_size: .; j_call: TRBJ2-7; v_call: TRBV6-2/TRBV6-3; d_call: TRBD2; cdr3_aa: CASSYLLAEERDYEQYF; cdr3_nt: TGTGCCAGCAGTTATCTCCTAGCGGAAGAAAGAGACTACGAGCAGTACTTC
clone_size: few; j_call: TRBJ2-7; v_call: TRBV7-8; d_call: TRBD2; cdr3_aa: CASSKPEGLAGGYEQYF; cdr3_nt: TGTGCCAGCAGCAAGCCGGAGGGACTAGCGGGCGGCTACGAGCAGTACTTC
clone_size: few; j_call: TRBJ2-2; v_call: TRBV20-1; d_call: .; cdr3_aa: CSARIRVAGELFF; cdr3_nt: TGCAGTGCTAGAATTCGGGTTGCCGGGGAGCTGTTTTTT
clone_size: many; j_call: TRBJ1-2; v_call: TRBV6-1; d_call: TRBD1; cdr3_aa: CASRDRGTHGYTF; cdr3_nt: TGTGCCAGCAGAGACAGGGGTACTCATGGCTACACCTTC
clone_size: .; j_call: TRBJ2-5; v_call: TRBV7-9; d_call: TRBD2; cdr3_aa: CASSLDRGREETQYF; cdr3_nt: TGTGCCAGCAGCTTAGATCGCGGGAGAGAAGAGACCCAGTACTTC
clone_size: .; j_call: TRBJ2-5; v_call: TRBV19; d_call: TRBD1; cdr3_aa: CASSTYGGQGHLTETQYF; cdr3_nt: TGTGCCAGTAGTACTTACGGCGGACAGGGTCATCTGACGGAGACCCAGTACTTC
clone_size: many; j_call: TRBJ2-3; v_call: TRBV5-5; d_call: .; cdr3_aa: CASGFRQDTQYF; cdr3_nt: TGTGCCAGCGGATTCCGTCAAGATACGCAGTATTTT
clone_size: .; j_call: TRBJ2-1; v_call: TRBV6-5; d_call: .; cdr3_aa: CASRGYLNNEQFF; cdr3_nt: TGTGCCAGCAGAGGGTACTTAAACAATGAGCAGTTCTTC
clone_size: many; j_call: TRBJ2-2; v_call: TRBV7-2; d_call: .; cdr3_aa: CASSLAQGRIAGELFF; cdr3_nt: TGTGCCAGCAGCTTAGCGCAGGGGCGAATCGCCGGGGAGCTGTTTTTT
clone_size: many; j_call: TRBJ2-5; v_call: TRBV29-1; d_call: .; cdr3_aa: CSVLQETQYF; cdr3_nt: TGCAGCGTCCTTCAGGAGACCCAGTACTTC
clone_size: few; j_call: TRBJ2-7; v_call: TRBV10-2; d_call: .; cdr3_aa: CASSRAGDLSEQYF; cdr3_nt: TGCGCCAGCAGTCGGGCGGGCGATCTGTCTGAGCAGTACTTC
clone_size: many; j_call: TRBJ2-7; v_call: TRBV25-1; d_call: TRBD2; cdr3_aa: CASSDWGLAGDEQYF; cdr3_nt: TGTGCCAGCAGTGATTGGGGGCTAGCGGGAGACGAGCAGTACTTC
clone_size: few; j_call: TRBJ1-1; v_call: TRBV4-1; d_call: .; cdr3_aa: CASSQDLFGFLRENTEAFF; cdr3_nt: TGCGCCAGCAGCCAAGACCTGTTTGGGTTCCTTAGGGAGAACACTGAAGCTTTCTTT
clone_size: many; j_call: TRBJ2-7; v_call: TRBV28; d_call: .; cdr3_aa: CAWGGGSYEQYF; cdr3_nt: TGTGCCTGGGGGGGCGGGAGCTACGAGCAGTACTTC
clone_size: .; j_call: TRBJ2-7; v_call: TRBV7-8; d_call: .; cdr3_aa: CASSRGLSYEQYF; cdr3_nt: TGTGCCAGCAGCCGCGGACTGTCCTACGAGCAGTACTTC
clone_size: .; j_call: TRBJ2-1; v_call: TRBV7-2; d_call: .; cdr3_aa: CASSLEGTSRRNEQFF; cdr3_nt: TGTGCCAGCAGCTTAGAGGGTACTAGCAGGCGCAATGAGCAGTTCTTC
clone_size: .; j_call: TRBJ1-5; v_call: TRBV20-1; d_call: .; cdr3_aa: CSARAGPINQPQHF; cdr3_nt: TGCAGTGCTAGAGCAGGACCTATTAATCAGCCCCAGCATTTT
clone_size: few; j_call: TRBJ1-1; v_call: TRBV19; d_call: .; cdr3_aa: CASSVGALMNTEAFF; cdr3_nt: TGTGCCAGTAGTGTGGGGGCCCTCATGAACACTGAAGCTTTCTTT
clone_size: many; j_call: TRBJ2-6; v_call: TRBV19; d_call: .; cdr3_aa: CASSIDLEISGANVLTF; cdr3_nt: TGTGCCAGTAGTATAGATCTGGAAATTTCTGGGGCCAACGTCCTGACTTTC
clone_size: many; j_call: TRBJ2-3; v_call: TRBV27; d_call: TRBD2; cdr3_aa: CASGGLAGVRDTQYF; cdr3_nt: TGTGCCAGCGGGGGACTAGCGGGAGTGAGAGATACGCAGTATTTT
clone_size: many; j_call: TRBJ2-3; v_call: TRBV14; d_call: TRBD2; cdr3_aa: CASSRGLAGTDTQYF; cdr3_nt: TGTGCCAGCAGCCGCGGACTAGCGGGAACAGATACGCAGTATTTT
clone_size: many; j_call: TRBJ2-3; v_call: TRBV2; d_call: .; cdr3_aa: CASRGTGTDTQYF; cdr3_nt: TGTGCCAGCAGAGGTACGGGCACAGATACGCAGTATTTT